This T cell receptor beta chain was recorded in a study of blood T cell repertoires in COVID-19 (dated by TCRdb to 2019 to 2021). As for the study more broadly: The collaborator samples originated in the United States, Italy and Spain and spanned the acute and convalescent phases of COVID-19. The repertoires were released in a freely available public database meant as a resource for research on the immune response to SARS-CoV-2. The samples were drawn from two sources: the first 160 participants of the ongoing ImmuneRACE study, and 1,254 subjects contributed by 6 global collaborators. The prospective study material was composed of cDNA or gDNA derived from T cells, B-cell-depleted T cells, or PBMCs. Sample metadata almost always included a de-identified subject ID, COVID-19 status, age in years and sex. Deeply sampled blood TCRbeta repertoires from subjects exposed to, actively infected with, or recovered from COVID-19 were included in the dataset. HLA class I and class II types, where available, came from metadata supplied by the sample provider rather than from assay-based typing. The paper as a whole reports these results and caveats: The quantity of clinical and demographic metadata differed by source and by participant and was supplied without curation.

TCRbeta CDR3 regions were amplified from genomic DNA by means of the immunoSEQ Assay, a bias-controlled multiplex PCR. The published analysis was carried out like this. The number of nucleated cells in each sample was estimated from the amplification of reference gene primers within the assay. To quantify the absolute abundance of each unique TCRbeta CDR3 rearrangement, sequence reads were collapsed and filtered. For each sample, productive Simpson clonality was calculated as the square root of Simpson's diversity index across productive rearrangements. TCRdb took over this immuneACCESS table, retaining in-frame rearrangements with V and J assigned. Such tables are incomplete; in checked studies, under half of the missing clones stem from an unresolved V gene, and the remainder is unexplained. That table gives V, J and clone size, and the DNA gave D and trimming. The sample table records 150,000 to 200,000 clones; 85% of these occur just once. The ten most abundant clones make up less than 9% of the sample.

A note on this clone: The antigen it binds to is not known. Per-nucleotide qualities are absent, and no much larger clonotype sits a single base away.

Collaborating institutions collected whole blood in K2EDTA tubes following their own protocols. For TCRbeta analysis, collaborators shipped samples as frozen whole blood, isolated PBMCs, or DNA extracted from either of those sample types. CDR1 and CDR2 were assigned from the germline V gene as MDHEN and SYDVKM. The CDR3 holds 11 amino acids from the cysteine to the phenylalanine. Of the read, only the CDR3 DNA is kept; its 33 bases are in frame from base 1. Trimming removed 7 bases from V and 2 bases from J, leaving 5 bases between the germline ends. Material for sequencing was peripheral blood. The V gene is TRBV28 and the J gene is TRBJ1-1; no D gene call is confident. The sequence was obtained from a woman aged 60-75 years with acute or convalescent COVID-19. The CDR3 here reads CASTTNTEAFF. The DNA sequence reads TGTGCCAGCACAACTAACACTGAAGCTTTCTTT.